This T cell receptor beta chain originates from a study of blood T cell repertoires in COVID-19. Germline V gives CDR1 SQVTM, CDR2 ANQGSEA. J was trimmed by 6 bases and V by 8 bases; bases with no gene match: 10. The CDR3 has 13 amino acids. Sequencing was performed with immunoSEQ multiplex PCR; in TCRdb, only in-frame clones are kept and a portion is missing. Here the sample spans around 63,000 clones, less than 90% being singletons. Sequences were obtained from peripheral blood. V is TRBV29-1 and J is TRBJ2-3; TRBD1 aligns across 8 bases. This TCR derives from a man aged 55 to 70 with COVID-19, enrolled during active disease. CDR3 coding DNA: TGCAGCACGACAGGGGACGGGACGGATACGCAGTATTTT. Amino acids: CSTTGDGTDTQYF.